This T cell receptor (beta chain) emerged from a study of blood T cell repertoires in COVID-19. Background on the study: PBMCs, B-cell-depleted T cells, or T cells provided the cDNA or gDNA that made up the material.

V dropped 1 base and J dropped 0 bases, with 13 bases sitting between them. CDR3 length: 16 amino acids. Germline V gene sequence: CDR1 SEHNR, CDR2 FQNEAQ (reference sequence). The protocol was immunoSEQ multiplex PCR, while the TCRdb copy is restricted to in-frame clones and leaves out a portion. Of under 300,000 clones in the sample, about 90% were seen once. Seattle enrolled patients during active infection and tracked them longitudinally. The table lists this clone with a count of one. V gene TRBV7-9 combines with J gene TRBJ2-7, with D uncertain. Sample: peripheral blood. This TCR derives from a young woman with COVID-19, enrolled during active disease. In DNA form, the CDR3 reads TGTGCCAGCAGCTTAGGAGCTGGTAAAAGCTCCTACGAGCAGTACTTC. It codes for CASSLGAGKSSYEQYF.